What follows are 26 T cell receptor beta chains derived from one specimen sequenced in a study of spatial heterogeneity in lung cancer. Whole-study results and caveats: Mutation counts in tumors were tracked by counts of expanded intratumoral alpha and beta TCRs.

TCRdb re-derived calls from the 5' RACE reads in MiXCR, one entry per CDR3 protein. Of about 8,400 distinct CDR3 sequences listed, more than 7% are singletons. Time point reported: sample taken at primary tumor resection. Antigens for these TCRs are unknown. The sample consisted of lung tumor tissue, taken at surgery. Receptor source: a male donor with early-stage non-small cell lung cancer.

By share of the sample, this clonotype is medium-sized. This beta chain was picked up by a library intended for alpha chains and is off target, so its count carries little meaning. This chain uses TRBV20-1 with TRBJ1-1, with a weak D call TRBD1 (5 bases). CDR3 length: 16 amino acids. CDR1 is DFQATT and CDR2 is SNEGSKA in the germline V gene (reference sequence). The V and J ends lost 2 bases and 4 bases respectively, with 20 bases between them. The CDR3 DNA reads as TGCAGTGCTAGATCCGGGGGGAGTGTGAAGGGCACTGAAGCTTTCTTT. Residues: CSARSGGSVKGTEAFF.

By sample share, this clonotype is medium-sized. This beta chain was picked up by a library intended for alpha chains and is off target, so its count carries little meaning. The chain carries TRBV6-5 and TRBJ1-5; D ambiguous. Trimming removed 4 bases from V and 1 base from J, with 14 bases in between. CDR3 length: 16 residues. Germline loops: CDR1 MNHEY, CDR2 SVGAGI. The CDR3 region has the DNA TGTGCCAGCAGTTCCCGGTCCGGAGGGAGCAATCAGCCCCAGCATTTT. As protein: CASSSRSGGSNQPQHF.

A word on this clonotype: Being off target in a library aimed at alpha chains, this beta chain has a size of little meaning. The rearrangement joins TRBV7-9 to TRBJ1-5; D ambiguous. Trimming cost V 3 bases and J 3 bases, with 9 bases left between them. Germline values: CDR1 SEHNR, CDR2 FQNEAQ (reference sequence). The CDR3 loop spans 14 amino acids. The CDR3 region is CASSLDGYNQPQHF. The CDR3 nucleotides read TGTGCCAGCAGCTTGGACGGATACAATCAGCCCCAGCATTTT.

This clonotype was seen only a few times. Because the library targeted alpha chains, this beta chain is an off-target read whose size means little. The CDR3 sequence: CASSSSPGQANEQFF. The CDR3, as DNA: TGTGCCAGCAGCTCGTCACCGGGACAGGCGAATGAGCAGTTCTTC. The chain uses TRBV11-2 and TRBJ2-1; 8 nucleotides agree with TRBD1. There are 15 residues in the CDR3. The germline gives CDR1 SGHAT, CDR2 FQNNGV. J gave up 7 bases and V 4 bases, and 9 bases lay outside the gene matches.

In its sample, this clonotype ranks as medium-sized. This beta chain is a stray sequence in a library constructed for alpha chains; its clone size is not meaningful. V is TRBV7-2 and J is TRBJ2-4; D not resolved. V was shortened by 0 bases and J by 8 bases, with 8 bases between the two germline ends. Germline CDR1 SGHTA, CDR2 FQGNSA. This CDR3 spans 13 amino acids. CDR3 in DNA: TGTGCCAGCAGCTTAGCCCCTAGAGACATTCAGTACTTC. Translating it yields CASSLAPRDIQYF.

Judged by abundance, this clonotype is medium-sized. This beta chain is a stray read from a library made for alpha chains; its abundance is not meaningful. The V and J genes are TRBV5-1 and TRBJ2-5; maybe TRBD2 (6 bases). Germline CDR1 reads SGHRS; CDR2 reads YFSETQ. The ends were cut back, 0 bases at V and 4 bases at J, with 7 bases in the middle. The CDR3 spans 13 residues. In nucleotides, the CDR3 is TGCGCCAGCAGCTTGGCTAGCGTAGAGACCCAGTACTTC. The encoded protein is CASSLASVETQYF.

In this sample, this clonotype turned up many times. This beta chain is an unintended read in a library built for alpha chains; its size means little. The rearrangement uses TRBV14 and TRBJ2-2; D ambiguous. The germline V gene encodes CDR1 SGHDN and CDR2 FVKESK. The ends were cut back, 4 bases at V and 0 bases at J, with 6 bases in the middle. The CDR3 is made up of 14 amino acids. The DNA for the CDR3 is TGTGCCAGCAGCCTGCAGACGAACACCGGGGAGCTGTTTTTT. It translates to CASSLQTNTGELFF.

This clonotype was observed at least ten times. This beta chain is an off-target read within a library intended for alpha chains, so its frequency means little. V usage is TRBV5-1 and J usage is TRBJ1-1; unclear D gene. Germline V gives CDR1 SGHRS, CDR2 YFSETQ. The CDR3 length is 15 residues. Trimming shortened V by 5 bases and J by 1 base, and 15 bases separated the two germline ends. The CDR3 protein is CASSSPAASNTEAFF. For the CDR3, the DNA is TGCGCCAGCAGTTCCCCCGCCGCATCGAACACTGAAGCTTTCTTT.

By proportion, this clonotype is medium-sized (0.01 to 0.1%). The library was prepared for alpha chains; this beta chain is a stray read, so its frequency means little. The CDR3 here is CSAGRPSGSYEQYF. CDR3 nucleotides: TGCAGTGCTGGTCGACCTAGCGGCTCCTACGAGCAGTACTTC. This chain joins TRBV20-1 and TRBJ2-7; 7 bases map to TRBD2. Germline V gene data show CDR1 as DFQATT and CDR2 as SNEGSKA (reference sequence). With V trimmed by 5 bases and J by 0 bases, 7 bases remained unmatched. The CDR3 covers 14 residues.

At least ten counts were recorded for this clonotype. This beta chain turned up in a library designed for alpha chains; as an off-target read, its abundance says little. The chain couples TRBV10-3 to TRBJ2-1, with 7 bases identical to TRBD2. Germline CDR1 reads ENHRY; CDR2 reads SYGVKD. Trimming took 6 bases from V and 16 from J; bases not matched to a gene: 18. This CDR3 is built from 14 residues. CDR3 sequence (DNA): TGTGCCATCAGGGGAGGGGCGGGAAAGGATAAGTATTTCTTC. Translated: CAIRGGAGKDKYFF.

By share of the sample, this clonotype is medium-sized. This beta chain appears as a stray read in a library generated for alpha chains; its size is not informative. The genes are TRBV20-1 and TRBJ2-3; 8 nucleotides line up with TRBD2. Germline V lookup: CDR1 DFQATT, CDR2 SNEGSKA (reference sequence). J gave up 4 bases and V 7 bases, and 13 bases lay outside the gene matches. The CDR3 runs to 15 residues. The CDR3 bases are TGCAGTGGGTCATCCGGGACTAGTACGGCAGATACGCAGTATTTT. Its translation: CSGSSGTSTADTQYF.

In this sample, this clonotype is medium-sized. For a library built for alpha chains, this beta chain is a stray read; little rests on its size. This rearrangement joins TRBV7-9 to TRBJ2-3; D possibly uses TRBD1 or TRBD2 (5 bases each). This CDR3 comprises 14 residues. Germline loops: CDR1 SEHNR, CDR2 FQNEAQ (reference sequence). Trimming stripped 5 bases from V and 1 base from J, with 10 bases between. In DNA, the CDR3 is TGTGCCAGCAGCCCGAGGGACGGCACAGATACGCAGTATTTT. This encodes CASSPRDGTDTQYF.

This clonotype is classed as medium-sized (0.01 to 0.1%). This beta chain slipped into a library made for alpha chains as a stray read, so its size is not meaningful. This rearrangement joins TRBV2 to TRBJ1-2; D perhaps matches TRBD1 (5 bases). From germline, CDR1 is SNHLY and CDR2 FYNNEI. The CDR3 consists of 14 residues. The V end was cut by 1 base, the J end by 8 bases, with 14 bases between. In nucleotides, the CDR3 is TGTGCCAGCAGTGAAGGGGGGAGTGGGTTGGGCTACACCTTC. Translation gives CASSEGGSGLGYTF.

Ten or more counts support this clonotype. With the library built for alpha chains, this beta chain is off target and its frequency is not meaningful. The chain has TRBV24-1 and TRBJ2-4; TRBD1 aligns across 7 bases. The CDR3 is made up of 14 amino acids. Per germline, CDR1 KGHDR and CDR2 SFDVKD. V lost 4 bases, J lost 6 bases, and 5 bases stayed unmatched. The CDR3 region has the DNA TGTGCCACCAGTGAAACAGGGGTAGGAAACATTCAGTACTTC. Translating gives CATSETGVGNIQYF.

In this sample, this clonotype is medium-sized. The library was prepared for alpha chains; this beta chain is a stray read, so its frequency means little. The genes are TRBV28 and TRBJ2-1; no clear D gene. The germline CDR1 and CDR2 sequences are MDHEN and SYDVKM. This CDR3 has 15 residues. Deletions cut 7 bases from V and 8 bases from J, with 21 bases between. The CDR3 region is CASTTPATRFHEQFF. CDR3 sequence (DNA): TGTGCCAGCACTACCCCAGCCACCCGGTTCCATGAGCAGTTCTTC.

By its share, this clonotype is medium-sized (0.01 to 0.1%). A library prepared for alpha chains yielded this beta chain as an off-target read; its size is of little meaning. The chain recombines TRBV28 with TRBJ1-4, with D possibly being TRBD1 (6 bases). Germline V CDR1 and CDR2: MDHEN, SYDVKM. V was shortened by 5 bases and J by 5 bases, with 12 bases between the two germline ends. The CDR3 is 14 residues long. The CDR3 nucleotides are TGTGCCAGCAGTGTTAAGGGGGGGAATGAAAAACTGTTTTTT. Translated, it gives CASSVKGGNEKLFF.

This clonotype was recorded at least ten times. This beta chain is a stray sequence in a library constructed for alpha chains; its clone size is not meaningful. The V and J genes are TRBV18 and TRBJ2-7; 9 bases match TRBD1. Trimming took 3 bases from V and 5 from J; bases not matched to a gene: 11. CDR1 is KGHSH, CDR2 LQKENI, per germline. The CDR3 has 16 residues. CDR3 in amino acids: CASSPMGQGLIHEQYF. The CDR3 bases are TGTGCCAGCTCACCCATGGGACAGGGATTAATCCACGAGCAGTACTTC.

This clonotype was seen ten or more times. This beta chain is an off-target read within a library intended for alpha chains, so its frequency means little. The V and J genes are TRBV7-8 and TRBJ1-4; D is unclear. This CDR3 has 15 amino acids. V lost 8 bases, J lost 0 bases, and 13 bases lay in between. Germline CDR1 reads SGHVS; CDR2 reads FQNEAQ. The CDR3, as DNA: TGTGCCAGCGCTCGAGAGGGAGCAACTAATGAAAAACTGTTTTTT. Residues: CASAREGATNEKLFF.

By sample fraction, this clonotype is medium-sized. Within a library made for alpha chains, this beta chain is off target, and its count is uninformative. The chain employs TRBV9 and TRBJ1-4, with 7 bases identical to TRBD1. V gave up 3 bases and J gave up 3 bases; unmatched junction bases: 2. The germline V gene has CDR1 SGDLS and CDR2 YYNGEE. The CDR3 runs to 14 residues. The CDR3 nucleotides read TGTGCCAGCAGCGAGGGGGCGGCTAATGAAAAACTGTTTTTT. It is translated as CASSEGAANEKLFF.

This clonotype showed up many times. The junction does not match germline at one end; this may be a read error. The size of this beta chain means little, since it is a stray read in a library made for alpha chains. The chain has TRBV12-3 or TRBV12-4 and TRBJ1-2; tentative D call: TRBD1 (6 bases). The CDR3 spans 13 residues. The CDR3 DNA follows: TGTGCCAGCAGGTTAGGGCAGGGGAATGGCTACACCTTC. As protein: CASRLGQGNGYTF.

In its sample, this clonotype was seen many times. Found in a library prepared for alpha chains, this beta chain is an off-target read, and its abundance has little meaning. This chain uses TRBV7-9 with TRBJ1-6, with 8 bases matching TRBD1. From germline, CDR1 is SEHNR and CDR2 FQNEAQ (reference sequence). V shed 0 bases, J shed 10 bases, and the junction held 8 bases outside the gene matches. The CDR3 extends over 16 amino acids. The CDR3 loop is CASSLAQTGAGSPLHF. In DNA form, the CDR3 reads TGTGCCAGCAGCTTAGCGCAGACAGGGGCCGGGTCACCCCTCCACTTT.

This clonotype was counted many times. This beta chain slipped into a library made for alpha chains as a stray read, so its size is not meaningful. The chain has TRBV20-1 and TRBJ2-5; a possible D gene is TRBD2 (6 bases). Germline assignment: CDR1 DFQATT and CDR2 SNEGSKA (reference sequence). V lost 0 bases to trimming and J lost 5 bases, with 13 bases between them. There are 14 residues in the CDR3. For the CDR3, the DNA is TGCAGTGCTAGAGATAGCCGGAGGGAGGAGACCCAGTACTTC. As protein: CSARDSRREETQYF.

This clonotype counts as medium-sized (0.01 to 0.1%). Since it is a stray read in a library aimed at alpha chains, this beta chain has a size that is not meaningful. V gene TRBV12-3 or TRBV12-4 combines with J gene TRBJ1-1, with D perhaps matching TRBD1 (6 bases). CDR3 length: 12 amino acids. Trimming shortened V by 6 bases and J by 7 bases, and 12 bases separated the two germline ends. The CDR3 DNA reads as TGTGCCAGCAGCCGGGACACTCTTGAAGCTTTCTTT. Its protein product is CASSRDTLEAFF.

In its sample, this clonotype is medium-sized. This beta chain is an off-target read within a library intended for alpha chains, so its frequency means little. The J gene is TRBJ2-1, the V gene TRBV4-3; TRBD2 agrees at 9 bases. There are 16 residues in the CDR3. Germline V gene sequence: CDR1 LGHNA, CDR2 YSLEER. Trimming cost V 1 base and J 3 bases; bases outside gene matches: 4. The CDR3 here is CASSQAGTSFYNEQFF. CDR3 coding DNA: TGCGCCAGCAGCCAAGCCGGGACTAGCTTCTACAATGAGCAGTTCTTC.

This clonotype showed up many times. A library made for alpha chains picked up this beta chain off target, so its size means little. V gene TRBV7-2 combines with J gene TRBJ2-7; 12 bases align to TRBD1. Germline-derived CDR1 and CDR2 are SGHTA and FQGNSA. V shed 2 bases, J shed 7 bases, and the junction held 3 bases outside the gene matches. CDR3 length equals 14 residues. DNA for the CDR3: TGTGCCAGCAGCTTACGGGACAGGGGGCGGGAGCAGTACTTC. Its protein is CASSLRDRGREQYF.

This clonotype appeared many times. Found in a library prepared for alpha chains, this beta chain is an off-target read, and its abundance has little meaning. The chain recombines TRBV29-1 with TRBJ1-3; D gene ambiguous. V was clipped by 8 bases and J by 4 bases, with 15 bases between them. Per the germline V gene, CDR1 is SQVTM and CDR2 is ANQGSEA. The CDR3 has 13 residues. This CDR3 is CSCIGRNGNTIYF. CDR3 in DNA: TGCAGCTGTATTGGACGGAACGGAAACACCATATATTTT.